The clone carrying this TCR beta chain has more than one count but fewer than ten. Its antigen is not known. cDNA reverse transcribed from extracted RNA served as the sequencing template. Using immunoSEQ multiplex PCR, the repertoire was profiled, and TCRdb retains in-frame clones only, with some absent. The data contain about 150,000 clones, 40% to 50% of them singletons. This sample is part of a study of CD8+ T cells in alopecia areata. Study background: Tofacitinib lasted 6 to 18 months, then 6 months off drug. Broader study findings: Sequences from scalp samples also cover resident alphabeta T cells of normal skin.

This CDR3 has 15 amino acids. The V gene end was trimmed by 0 bases and the J gene end by 4 bases; junction bases not matched to a gene: 4. In germline, CDR1 is SGHRS, CDR2 YFSETQ. The rearrangement joins TRBV5-1 to TRBJ2-1; 7 nucleotides align to TRBD2. Sequenced input: CD4+ T cells sorted from blood. The TCR was taken from a human donor with alopecia areata. CDR3 DNA: TGCGCCAGCAGCTTGGAACTAGCGACGTACAATGAGCAGTTCTTC. Translating gives CASSLELATYNEQFF.